What follows are 25 T cell receptor beta chains derived from one specimen sequenced in a study of vaccination effects on CD4 cells after COVID-19. Method: immunoSEQ multiplex PCR; TCRdb's copy keeps in-frame clones and lacks some. The sample shows some 27,000 clones, less than 75% of them seen only once. No antigen has been identified for these receptors. With the ViraFEST assay, the study expanded antigen-specific CD4+ T cells using viral peptide pools, then sequenced them. At the end of about 10 days of culture, CD4+ T cells were isolated. Two doses of BNT162b2 or mRNA-1273 vaccine were administered to participants. Sequenced here: CD4+ T cells from PBMCs cultured with HCoV-NL63 spike peptides, sampled after COVID-19 vaccination. Receptor source: a human donor who received a COVID-19 vaccine.

This clone was counted once. The chain combines TRBV4-1 with TRBJ2-7; TRBD2 aligns across 10 bases. Trimming took 6 bases from V and 1 from J; bases not matched to a gene: 3. The CDR3 contains 14 residues. The germline V gene encodes CDR1 MGHRA and CDR2 YSYEKL. CDR3 amino acids: CASSLAGASYEQYF. Written as DNA, the CDR3 is TGCGCCAGCAGTCTAGCGGGAGCATCCTACGAGCAGTACTTC.

The J gene is TRBJ1-1, the V gene TRBV20-1, with TRBD1 matching over 8 bases. The germline gives CDR1 DFQATT, CDR2 SNEGSKA (reference sequence). CDR3 length equals 14 residues. Losses at the gene ends were 3 bases for V and 5 bases for J; bases not matched to a gene: 8. CDR3 sequence reads: CSASSGQGETEAFF. The CDR3 DNA reads as TGCAGTGCTAGTTCTGGACAGGGAGAAACTGAAGCTTTCTTT.

The count of this clone is one. The chain has TRBV7-2 and TRBJ2-5; D perhaps matches TRBD1 (5 bases). CDR3 length: 14 amino acids. CDR1 and CDR2 (germline): SGHTA, FQGNSA. V lost 1 base and J 0 bases, leaving 6 bases between the germline ends. The CDR3 nucleotides are TGTGCCAGCAGCTTAGGGGGCTACCAAGAGACCCAGTACTTC. Its translation is CASSLGGYQETQYF.

The V call is TRBV9, the J call TRBJ2-3; no reliable D call. Germline assignment: CDR1 SGDLS and CDR2 YYNGEE. V gave up 3 bases and J gave up 3 bases, with 11 bases separating them. The CDR3 is 14 amino acids. The CDR3 protein is CASSARVGTDTQYF. The CDR3 DNA sequence: TGTGCCAGCAGCGCCCGTGTTGGGACAGATACGCAGTATTTT.

The chain uses TRBV7-2 and TRBJ2-3; 7 positions agree with TRBD1. This CDR3 has 13 residues. V dropped 5 bases and J dropped 7; count of bases not matched to a gene: 6. The germline gives CDR1 SGHTA, CDR2 FQGNSA. CDR3 in DNA: TGTGCCAGCAGCCGTAGACAGGGAAATACGCAGTATTTT. Protein product: CASSRRQGNTQYF.

The V and J genes are TRBV18 and TRBJ2-1, with 10 bases lining up with TRBD2. Germline V gene sequence: CDR1 KGHSH, CDR2 LQKENI. The CDR3 sequence is 15 residues long. The V gene end was trimmed by 2 bases and the J gene end by 7 bases; junction bases not matched to a gene: 5. The CDR3 DNA reads as TGTGCCAGCTCACCAGGGACTAGCGAGGCTAATGAGCAGTTCTTC. Translated: CASSPGTSEANEQFF.

This clone is judged medium-sized (0.01 to 0.1%). CDR3 coding DNA: TGTGCCATCAGTGAAACGGGAACTAGCGGACTATCCTACGAGCAGTACTTC. Translating it yields CAISETGTSGLSYEQYF. The chain joins TRBV10-3 to TRBJ2-7, with 8 bases fitting TRBD2. V shed 3 bases and J 1 base; nucleotides not matched to a gene: 11. This CDR3 contains 17 residues. Germline V lookup: CDR1 ENHRY, CDR2 SYGVKD.

To note about this clone: Relative to the germline gene, one junction end is altered; a read error may explain this. The chain carries TRBV4-2 and TRBJ1-2; 9 bases are a match to TRBD1. CDR1 is LGHNA, CDR2 YNFKEQ, per germline. The CDR3 contains 15 residues. CDR3: CASSQGTGYNDGYTF. CDR3 DNA: TGTGCCAGCAGCCAGGGGACAGGGTATAACGATGGCTACACCTTC.

V is TRBV7-9 and J is TRBJ2-1; 7 positions agree with TRBD2. The CDR3 spans 16 residues. Germline V CDR1 and CDR2: SEHNR, FQNEAQ (reference sequence). Trimming at V came to 0 bases and at J to 7 bases, leaving 9 bases not matched to a gene. CDR3 sequence reads: CASSLARGIDGNEQFF. The CDR3 bases are TGTGCCAGCAGCTTAGCGCGGGGGATCGACGGGAATGAGCAGTTCTTC. The entire variable domain, with the rest obtained from reference TRBV7-9 and TRBJ2-1, is as follows: DTGVSQNPRHKITKRGQNVTFRCDPISEHNRLYWYRQTLGQGPEFLTYFQNEAQLEKSRLLSDRFSAERPKGSFSTLEIQRTEQGDSAMYLCASSLARGIDGNEQFFGPGTRLTVL.

CDR3 sequence (DNA): TGTGCCACCAGTGATGCTTCCGGGGGACGGGAGACCCAGTACTTC. It specifies CATSDASGGRETQYF. V usage is TRBV24-1 and J usage is TRBJ2-5, with D maybe TRBD2 (6 bases). The CDR3 length is 15 residues. Germline V CDR1 and CDR2: KGHDR, SFDVKD. V was pared by 3 bases and J by 5 bases, with 15 bases between.

The chain carries TRBV6-5 and TRBJ2-7, with 7 nucleotides matching TRBD2. The germline CDR1 and CDR2 sequences are MNHEY and SVGAGI. The CDR3 extends over 14 amino acids. Losses at the gene ends were 2 bases for V and 3 bases for J; bases not matched to a gene: 4. CDR3 amino acids: CASSYAGAVYEQYF. CDR3 bases: TGTGCCAGCAGTTACGCGGGAGCTGTCTACGAGCAGTACTTC.

The chain has TRBV4-1 and TRBJ2-1; 16 positions match TRBD2. This CDR3 has 17 amino acids. CDR1 and CDR2 (germline): MGHRA, YSYEKL. Unmatched junction bases numbered 5, after V lost 4 bases and J lost 5 bases. CDR3: CASSLGLAGGPNNEQFF. The DNA of the CDR3 is TGCGCCAGCAGCCTGGGACTAGCGGGAGGGCCGAACAATGAGCAGTTCTTC.

The rearrangement uses TRBV5-4 and TRBJ2-5; 10 bases line up with TRBD2. Germline V gene lookup returns CDR1 SGHNT and CDR2 YYREEE (reference sequence). V shed 4 bases and J 3 bases; nucleotides not matched to a gene: 9. The CDR3 has 16 residues. The DNA of the CDR3 is TGTGCCAGCAGCCTCCGTAGCGGGAGGTCGGAAGAGACCCAGTACTTC. This sequence encodes CASSLRSGRSEETQYF.

V usage is TRBV7-9 and J usage is TRBJ2-1; TRBD2 matches 8 bases. J was trimmed by 9 bases and V by 7 bases; bases with no gene match: 14. The CDR3 loop spans 15 amino acids. Germline V CDR1 and CDR2: SEHNR, FQNEAQ (reference sequence). CDR3 nucleotides: TGTGCCAGCAAAGAACCGGGACTAGTTTCCACTGAGCAGTTCTTC. It encodes CASKEPGLVSTEQFF.

This rearrangement joins TRBV6-5 to TRBJ1-2, with 9 bases identical to TRBD1. V was pared by 6 bases and J by 8 bases, with 13 bases of the junction left unmatched. The CDR3 is 15 residues long. CDR1 is MNHEY, CDR2 SVGAGI, per germline. The chain's CDR3 is CASRSVTGGSGGYTF. The CDR3 coding sequence is TGTGCCAGCAGGAGCGTAACAGGGGGCTCCGGGGGCTACACCTTC.

The gene calls are TRBV3-1 (or the pseudogene TRBV3-2) and TRBJ2-5; D is ambiguous. The CDR3 consists of 12 residues. Trimming left V 0 bases short and J 6 bases short, with 5 bases between. Germline values: CDR1 LGHDT, CDR2 YNNKEL (reference sequence). The CDR3 region has the DNA TGTGCCAGCAGCCAAGATCGGAAGACCCAGTACTTC. As protein: CASSQDRKTQYF.

V and J are TRBV9 and TRBJ2-2; D uncertain. V gave up 4 bases and J gave up 0 bases, with 7 bases separating them. The germline V gene encodes CDR1 SGDLS and CDR2 YYNGEE. The CDR3 contains 14 residues. In DNA, the CDR3 is TGTGCCAGCAGCTCCCTGACGAACACCGGGGAGCTGTTTTTT. It codes for CASSSLTNTGELFF. The variable domain in full, completed from reference TRBV9 and TRBJ2-2, reads DSGVTQTPKHLITATGQRVTLRCSPRSGDLSVYWYQQSLDQGLQFLIQYYNGEERAKGNILERFSAQQFPDLHSELNLSSLELGDSALYFCASSSLTNTGELFFGEGSRLTVL.

Written as DNA, the CDR3 is TGTGCCATCAGTGAGCGGACCCCCGCACATGAGCAGTTCTTC. This sequence encodes CAISERTPAHEQFF. The V and J genes are TRBV10-3 and TRBJ2-1; D gene unclear. CDR3 length: 14 residues. Germline V gives CDR1 ENHRY, CDR2 SYGVKD. Between the trimmed V and J ends, which lost 2 bases and 8 bases, there was a span of 13 bases.

V usage is TRBV5-4 and J usage is TRBJ2-6; D is perhaps TRBD2 (5 bases). Trimming cost V 2 bases and J 2 bases, with 8 bases left between them. There are 15 residues in the CDR3. Germline CDR1 SGHNT, CDR2 YYREEE (reference sequence). Here the CDR3 reads CASSLSGAGANVLTF. In DNA, the CDR3 is TGTGCCAGCAGCTTATCCGGGGCTGGGGCCAACGTCCTGACTTTC.

This chain uses TRBV6-5 with TRBJ1-6; no definite D call. This CDR3 is built from 14 residues. Germline CDR1 is MNHEY and CDR2 is SVGAGI. Trimming pared 5 bases from V and 8 bases from J, leaving 13 bases between. CDR3 bases: TGTGCCAGCAGTCGACAAGGTTCGGATTCACCCCTCCACTTT. Amino acid sequence: CASSRQGSDSPLHF.

The chain combines TRBV27 with TRBJ1-1, with unresolved D. The CDR3 is made up of 13 amino acids. Trimming shortened V by 7 bases and J by 4 bases, and 13 bases separated the two germline ends. CDR1 and CDR2 (germline): MNHEY, SMNVEV (reference sequence). The CDR3 DNA sequence: TGTGCCAGCATCGGCAGTTACTCCACTGAAGCTTTCTTT. This encodes CASIGSYSTEAFF.

The rearrangement uses TRBV29-1 and TRBJ1-1; 8 bases agree with TRBD1. Looked up from germline, CDR1 is SQVTM and CDR2 is ANQGSEA. The length of the CDR3 is 11 residues. V lost 7 bases and J lost 8; bases outside the gene matches: 6. The CDR3, as DNA: TGCAGCGCCGGACAGGGAATGGAAGCTTTCTTT. As protein: CSAGQGMEAFF.

The CDR3 bases are TGTGCCAGCAGCTTTCCCAAGGGCTATGGCTACACCTTC. This sequence encodes CASSFPKGYGYTF. The chain combines TRBV7-2 with TRBJ1-2, with D unclear. This CDR3 has 13 residues. Per germline, CDR1 SGHTA and CDR2 FQGNSA. Trimming pared 3 bases from V and 4 bases from J, leaving 9 bases between.

This clone showed up just a few times. The chain carries TRBV5-1 and TRBJ2-1; D possibly matches TRBD1 or TRBD2 (5 bases each). CDR1 is SGHRS, CDR2 YFSETQ, per germline. Trimming removed 0 bases at V and 7 bases at J, with 14 bases between. The CDR3 is 15 amino acids. CDR3 residues: CASSLDLGVRNEQFF. DNA of the CDR3: TGCGCCAGCAGCTTGGATCTGGGGGTGAGGAATGAGCAGTTCTTC.

The chain is built from TRBV6-5 and TRBJ1-2; D perhaps matches TRBD1 (5 bases). CDR3 length equals 12 residues. V lost 6 bases and J lost 2, with 7 bases in between. The germline V gene has CDR1 MNHEY and CDR2 SVGAGI. DNA for the CDR3: TGTGCCAGCAGCGGGGACAACTATGGCTACACCTTC. This encodes CASSGDNYGYTF.